A single TCR beta chain is shown here with its context. Its antigen is unidentified. Other DNA sequences of this sample code for an identical CDR3. The data were obtained in a study of shared clonotypes between healthy human individuals. Study results and limitations: Represented genetic and exposure-history diversity was restricted by having few donors. Rarefaction gave evidence that sorted-subset sequencing remained incomplete despite large depth.

Germline assignment: CDR1 GTSNPN and CDR2 SVGIG (reference sequence). The CDR3 has 12 amino acids. The V end was cut by 2 bases, the J end by 4 bases, with 5 bases between. Profiling relied on immunoSEQ multiplex PCR, and the TCRdb table lists in-frame clones only, not all of them. The sample includes fewer than 3 million clones, 85% to 95% of them seen just once. The origin of this receptor is a man younger than 35 in good health. Some clones in this sample may be carry-over from other donors' samples. The chain employs TRBV30 and TRBJ1-4; no definite D call. The specimen sequenced was naive CD4+ T cells from PBMCs. Subset of the sample: CD45RA+ positively selected. The CDR3 reads CAWSRSNEKLFF. In DNA, the CDR3 is TGTGCCTGGAGTCGGAGTAATGAAAAACTGTTTTTT.